The 7 T cell receptor beta chains below were found in one sample sequenced in a study of blood T cell repertoires in COVID-19. Data came from immunoSEQ multiplex PCR; TCRdb stores just in-frame clones and leaves some out. The sample yields some 40,000 clones, roughly 80% seen once. The sequenced sample was peripheral blood. These receptors all come from a man aged 55 to 69 in a cohort sampled during active COVID-19.

V is TRBV10-3 and J is TRBJ2-1, with D unresolved. V lost 5 bases to trimming and J lost 4 bases, with 12 bases between them. This CDR3 contains 14 residues. The V gene's germline CDR1 is ENHRY and CDR2 SYGVKD. CDR3 sequence: CAISYSEVYNEQFF. The DNA for the CDR3 is TGTGCCATCAGTTACTCTGAGGTGTACAATGAGCAGTTCTTC.

The V gene is TRBV18, the J gene TRBJ2-5; D uncertain. Trimming took 3 bases from V and 1 from J, leaving 6 bases between them. The CDR3 has 13 amino acids. From germline, CDR1 is KGHSH and CDR2 LQKENI. The CDR3 sequence is CASSPGSQETQYF. DNA for the CDR3: TGTGCCAGCTCACCGGGCAGCCAAGAGACCCAGTACTTC.

The J gene is TRBJ2-3, the V gene TRBV27; unclear D gene. Between the trimmed V and J ends, which lost 2 bases and 2 bases, there was a span of 14 bases. Germline V gives CDR1 MNHEY, CDR2 SMNVEV (reference sequence). The CDR3 consists of 16 residues. Here the CDR3 DNA reads TGTGCCAGCAGTTTAGTTGGCGGCCTATCCACAGATACGCAGTATTTT. As protein: CASSLVGGLSTDTQYF.

The rearrangement links TRBV7-6 to TRBJ2-3; no clear D. The CDR3 loop spans 15 amino acids. V shed 0 bases and J shed 0 bases, with 7 bases lying between them. CDR1 is SGHVS, CDR2 FNYEAQ, per germline. CDR3 nucleotide sequence: TGTGCCAGCAGCTTAGCCCGCGGAAGCACAGATACGCAGTATTTT. It codes for CASSLARGSTDTQYF.

The chain has TRBV18 and TRBJ1-6; TRBD1 matches 7 bases. The J segment lost 6 bases and the V segment lost 6 bases, leaving 2 bases of the junction unmatched. In germline, CDR1 is KGHSH, CDR2 LQKENI. The CDR3 totals 13 residues. The CDR3 spells CASSTGSNSPLHF. CDR3 bases: TGTGCCAGCTCGACAGGGAGTAATTCACCCCTCCACTTT.

This chain links TRBV7-9 with TRBJ1-1; tentatively, D is TRBD1 (6 bases). The V end lost 4 bases, the J end lost 1 base, and 13 bases lay between the germline ends. Germline lookup yields CDR1 SEHNR and CDR2 FQNEAQ (reference sequence). The CDR3 is made up of 15 amino acids. The CDR3, as DNA: TGTGCCAGCAGCTCTTACATAGGGGGGAACACTGAAGCTTTCTTT. Residues: CASSSYIGGNTEAFF.

This clone was seen only a few times. The sample holds other DNA sequences that translate to the same CDR3. The genes are TRBV11-3 and TRBJ2-7; 8 nucleotides line up with TRBD2. J gave up 0 bases and V 3 bases, and 10 bases lay outside the gene matches. Germline V gene data show CDR1 as SGHNT and CDR2 as YENEEA. This CDR3 spans 17 amino acids. This CDR3 is CASSLRAGGRSSYEQYF. The CDR3 DNA reads TGTGCCAGCAGCTTGAGGGCGGGGGGTCGGAGCTCCTACGAGCAGTACTTC.